Listed below are T cell receptor beta chains from one sample, sequenced in a study of blood T cell repertoires in COVID-19. Clones were read by immunoSEQ multiplex PCR, and TCRdb kept only the in-frame ones, dropping some. Altogether 150,000 to 200,000 clones are present, 88% being singletons, with the ten largest covering roughly 25%. The specimen was peripheral blood. These receptors were obtained from a man aged 55 to 69 with acute or convalescent COVID-19. Each CDR3 is given with its conserved first and last residue.

J	V	CDR3
TRBJ1-6	TRBV19	CASSMARGSRSSPLHF
TRBJ1-2	TRBV19	CASSDQGTSWAYGYTF
TRBJ2-5	TRBV5-1	CASSSGVLPQETQYF
TRBJ2-5	TRBV24-1	CATGQGAGETQYF
TRBJ1-1	TRBV12-5	CASALNTEAFF
TRBJ1-5	TRBV6-5	CASSPRGQSNQPQHF
TRBJ2-7	TRBV5-1	CASSLSTSGSSYEQYF
TRBJ2-3	TRBV18	CASSSGQGASDTQYF
TRBJ2-1	TRBV3-1/TRBV3-2	CASSRLLAGAYNEQFF
TRBJ1-4	TRBV7-9	CASSSPTGTISTNEKLFF
TRBJ2-2	TRBV5-5	CASSLRQTYTGELFF
TRBJ1-2	TRBV7-9	CASSLDLGTGGNRGYTF
TRBJ2-1	TRBV9	CASSILEGNYEQFF
TRBJ2-3	TRBV24-1	CATSDLNGRAFDTQYF
TRBJ1-3	TRBV30	CAWSGGRISSGNTIYF
TRBJ2-3	TRBV5-4	CASSLPQITDTQYF
TRBJ1-1	TRBV7-9	CASSLNRAAEAFF
TRBJ1-4	TRBV6-5	CASSTEDMWGEKLFF
TRBJ2-7	TRBV10-2	CASSESRGIAYEQYF
TRBJ2-1	TRBV19	CASGSLGLAGNEQFF
TRBJ1-2	TRBV6-5	CASSSTWSSRGYTF
TRBJ1-2	TRBV6-4	CASSDSPGGGYTF
TRBJ1-2	TRBV7-8	CASSPKPYGYTF
TRBJ2-7	TRBV6-5	CASSYDSKSDEQYF
TRBJ1-3	TRBV6-5	CASSYGGPGNTIYF
TRBJ2-1	TRBV4-3	CASSQDSSGGYNEQFF
TRBJ2-1	TRBV9	CASSGTGTSYNEQFF
TRBJ2-2	TRBV6-1	CASSEVGTGVTGELFF
TRBJ2-5	TRBV6-5	CASRPRAIRGETQYF
TRBJ1-1	TRBV5-1	CASSLAWDRGDTEAFF
TRBJ2-3	TRBV19	CASSIMGGTDTQYF
TRBJ1-1	TRBV7-3	CASSLTGGAEAFF
TRBJ1-2	TRBV5-1	CASSFGQEGYGYTF
TRBJ1-1	TRBV2	CASRLRGGVNTEAFF
TRBJ2-5	TRBV14	CASSQENPSGETQYF
TRBJ1-1	TRBV6-5	CASSYSLAGTEAFF
TRBJ1-6	TRBV30	CAWSAPAPGGTYNSPLHF
TRBJ2-7	TRBV10-3	CAISEPGTGDSYEQYF
TRBJ1-1	TRBV6-5	CASRTGRNTEAFF
TRBJ1-1	TRBV29-1	CSVGVGQGRGAFF
TRBJ2-3	TRBV29-1	CSVENPGLAGGPTDTQYF
TRBJ1-2	TRBV7-9	CASSLKGGALLGYGYTF
TRBJ1-2	TRBV25-1	CATLTNNYGYTF
TRBJ1-4	TRBV5-1	CASSVQGTNEKLFF
TRBJ2-3	TRBV24-1	CATSEGLLDTQYF
TRBJ1-2	TRBV9	CASGHSSIFGYTF
TRBJ2-3	TRBV10-1	CASSVGGTSRDTQYF
TRBJ1-2	TRBV6-6	CASSSQGAYGYTF
TRBJ1-4	TRBV30	CAWSSPRGGNEKLFF
TRBJ1-4	TRBV24-1	CATIGRAGDRKTRFF
TRBJ2-4	TRBV7-2	CASSQYAGMKNIQYF
TRBJ2-1	TRBV5-1	CASSPPDSYNEQFF
TRBJ1-2	TRBV24-1	CATSDNGGRLGYTF
TRBJ1-2	TRBV6-2/TRBV6-3	CASSYRGMNYGYTF
TRBJ2-5	TRBV5-4	CASSPRTSGEETQYF
TRBJ2-6	TRBV6-4	CASSHGTGGSGANVLTF
TRBJ2-4	TRBV7-9	CASSKTGNIQYF
TRBJ2-1	TRBV7-3	CASSLRVAGGSEQFF